One and the same sample provided the 5 T cell receptor beta chains below, sequenced in a study of CD8 T cells in ankylosing spondylitis. Using its own MiXCR run on the 5' RACE reads, TCRdb lists one record per CDR3 protein. The sample consists of about 210,000 distinct CDR3 sequences, roughly 8.2% of them appearing once. Material for sequencing was blood, either unsorted or a sorted T cell fraction (not recorded which). The origin of the receptors is a female donor with ankylosing spondylitis or in good health (not recorded which).

Comment on this clonotype: The junction departs from germline at one end; a sequencing error may be responsible. The chain employs TRBV12-5 and TRBJ2-7; tentative D call: TRBD2 (5 bases). CDR3 length: 18 residues. Germline CDR1 is LGHNT and CDR2 is FRNRAP. The CDR3 is CARGLPPLTRSRGYEQYF. The CDR3 region has the DNA TGTGCTAGAGGTTTGCCTCCCCTTACTAGATCAAGAGGCTACGAGCAGTACTTC.

Ten or more counts support this clonotype. V and J are TRBV11-2 and TRBJ1-1, with no clear D. The CDR3 runs 16 residues. V shed 1 base and J shed 4 bases, with 16 bases lying between them. Germline V gene data show CDR1 as SGHAT and CDR2 as FQNNGV. CDR3 sequence (DNA): TGTGCCAGCAGCTTAGGTGTTGGATCAAGTGGCACTGAAGCTTTCTTT. Translated, it gives CASSLGVGSSGTEAFF. The variable domain in full, with the rest retrieved from reference TRBV11-2 and TRBJ1-1, is EAGVAQSPRYKIIEKRQSVAFWCNPISGHATLYWYQQILGQGPKLLIQFQNNGVVDDSQLPKDRFSAERLKGVDSTLKIQPAKLEDSAVYLCASSLGVGSSGTEAFFGQGTRLTVV.

This clonotype was seen repeatedly, ten times or more. V usage is TRBV28 and J usage is TRBJ1-2; the match to TRBD1 covers 7 bases. CDR1 is MDHEN, CDR2 SYDVKM, per germline. The CDR3 length is 14 residues. V lost 7 bases and J lost 8; bases outside the gene matches: 13. CDR3 residues: CASNPETGPEGYTF. CDR3 nucleotide sequence: TGTGCCAGCAACCCTGAGACAGGGCCGGAGGGCTACACCTTC.

Many counts were recorded for this clonotype. The chain has TRBV2 and TRBJ2-3, with D uncertain. Germline CDR1 SNHLY, CDR2 FYNNEI. The CDR3 consists of 16 residues. Trimming removed 5 bases from V and 1 base from J, with 16 bases in between. CDR3 in DNA: TGTGCCAGCAGTCAACCCCCAGCCTCCCGCACAGATACGCAGTATTTT. Amino acids: CASSQPPASRTDTQYF. The whole variable domain, filled in from reference TRBV2 and TRBJ2-3, reads EPEVTQTPSHQVTQMGQEVILRCVPISNHLYFYWYRQILGQKVEFLVSFYNNEISEKSEIFDDQFSVERPDGSNFTLKIRSTKLEDSAMYFCASSQPPASRTDTQYFGPGTRLTVL.

This clonotype was seen only a few times. The V gene is TRBV7-2, the J gene TRBJ2-3; no clear D. The CDR3 is 15 residues long. Germline V gene data show CDR1 as SGHTA and CDR2 as FQGNSA. V lost 5 bases and J 4 bases, leaving 16 bases between the germline ends. CDR3 amino acids: CASSDGRVGADTQYF. The CDR3 DNA sequence: TGTGCCAGCAGCGATGGACGGGTAGGCGCAGATACGCAGTATTTT.